This TCR beta chain was sequenced during a study of cytomegalovirus exposure and HLA in healthy donors. Study results and caveats: A later analysis found that most CMV-associated TCR beta chains appeared HLA-restricted. CMV serostatus alone was available as immune exposure information.

V shed 0 bases and J shed 3 bases, with 4 bases lying between them. CDR3 length: 12 amino acids. Germline CDR1 SGHRS, CDR2 YFSETQ. On this clone: Its antigen is currently unknown.

PCR was performed using 60 Vbeta and 13 Jbeta primers. Using immunoSEQ multiplex PCR, the repertoire was profiled, and TCRdb retains in-frame clones only, with some absent. The sample lists about 160,000 clones; roughly 78% were seen once. The sample consisted of PBMCs. The TCR comes from a middle-aged man in good health and CMV-seronegative. The chain uses TRBV5-1 and TRBJ2-7; D is ambiguous. In nucleotides, the CDR3 is TGCGCCAGCAGCTTGGACGGCTACGAGCAGTACTTC. This gives the protein CASSLDGYEQYF.